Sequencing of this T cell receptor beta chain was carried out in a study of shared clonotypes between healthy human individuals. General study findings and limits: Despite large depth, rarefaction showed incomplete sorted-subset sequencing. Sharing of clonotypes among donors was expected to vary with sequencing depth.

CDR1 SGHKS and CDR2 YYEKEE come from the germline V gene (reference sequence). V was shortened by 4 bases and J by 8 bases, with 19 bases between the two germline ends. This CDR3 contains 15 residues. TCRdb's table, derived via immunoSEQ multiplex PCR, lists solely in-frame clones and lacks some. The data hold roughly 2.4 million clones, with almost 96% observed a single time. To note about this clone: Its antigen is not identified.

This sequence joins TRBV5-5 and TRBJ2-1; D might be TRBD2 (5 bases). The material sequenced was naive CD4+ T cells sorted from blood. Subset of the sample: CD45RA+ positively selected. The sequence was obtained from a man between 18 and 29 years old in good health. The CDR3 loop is CASSEGGGPGYEQFF. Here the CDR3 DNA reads TGTGCCAGCAGCGAGGGCGGCGGACCGGGGTATGAGCAGTTCTTC.